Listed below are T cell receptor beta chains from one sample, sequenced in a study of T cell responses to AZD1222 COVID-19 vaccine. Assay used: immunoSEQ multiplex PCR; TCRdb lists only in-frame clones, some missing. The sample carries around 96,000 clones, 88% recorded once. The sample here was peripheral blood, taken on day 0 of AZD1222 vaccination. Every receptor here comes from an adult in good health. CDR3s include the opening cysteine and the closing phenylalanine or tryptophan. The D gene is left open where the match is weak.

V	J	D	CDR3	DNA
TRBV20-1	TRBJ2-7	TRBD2	CSASSASGISNEQYF	TGCAGTGCTAGTTCTGCTAGCGGGATCTCCAACGAGCAGTACTTC
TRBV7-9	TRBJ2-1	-	CASSLGAPKFF	TGTGCCAGCAGCTTAGGGGCGCCTAAGTTCTTC
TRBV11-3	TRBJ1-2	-	CASSLSPSRATHYGYTF	TGTGCCAGCAGCTTATCTCCTTCACGGGCAACCCACTATGGCTACACCTTC
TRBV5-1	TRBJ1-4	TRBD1	CASSLTGGHEKLFF	TGCGCCAGCAGCTTGACAGGGGGCCACGAAAAACTGTTTTTT
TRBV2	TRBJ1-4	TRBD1	CASSLQGAREKLFF	TGTGCCAGCAGTCTCCAGGGGGCGCGAGAAAAACTGTTTTTT
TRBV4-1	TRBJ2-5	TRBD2	CASSHPVAGGQETQYF	TGCGCCAGCAGCCACCCGGTAGCGGGGGGGCAAGAGACCCAGTACTTC
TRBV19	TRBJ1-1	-	CASSPSTTEAFF	TGTGCCAGTAGTCCGTCGACGACAGAAGCTTTCTTT
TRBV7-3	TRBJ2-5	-	CASSQAGHSEETQYF	TGTGCCAGCAGCCAAGCAGGACACTCCGAAGAGACCCAGTACTTC
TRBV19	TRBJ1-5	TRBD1	CASTNWGTGAQPQHF	TGTGCCAGTACCAATTGGGGGACAGGGGCTCAGCCCCAGCATTTT
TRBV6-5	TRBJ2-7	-	CASSRGGYEQYF	TGTGCCAGCAGTCGCGGCGGCTACGAGCAGTACTTC
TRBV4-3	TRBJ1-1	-	CASSQRGRQGTEAFF	TGCGCCAGCAGCCAAAGAGGTAGGCAGGGCACTGAAGCTTTCTTT
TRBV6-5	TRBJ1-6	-	CASSSQGRGSPLHF	TGTGCCAGCAGTTCTCAGGGGCGCGGGTCACCCCTCCACTTT
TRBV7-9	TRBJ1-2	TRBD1	CASSTGQGADYGYTF	TGTGCCAGCAGCACGGGACAGGGGGCGGACTATGGCTACACCTTC
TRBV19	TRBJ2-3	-	CASRPGGASTDTQYF	TGTGCCAGTAGGCCCGGCGGGGCGAGCACAGATACGCAGTATTTT
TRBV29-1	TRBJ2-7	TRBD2	CSVQKLAGSYEQYF	TGCAGCGTCCAAAAACTAGCGGGGTCGTACGAGCAGTACTTC
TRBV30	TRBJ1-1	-	CAWSDSPRATFF	TGTGCCTGGAGCGACAGTCCTCGAGCGACTTTCTTT
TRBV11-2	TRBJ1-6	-	CASSLLSLPPPLHF	TGTGCCAGCAGCTTACTAAGTCTCCCTCCACCCCTCCACTTT
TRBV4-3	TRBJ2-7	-	CASSQDWHKTYEQYF	TGCGCCAGCAGCCAAGATTGGCACAAAACCTACGAGCAGTACTTC
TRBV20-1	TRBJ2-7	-	CSAFRGSEQYF	TGCAGTGCCTTTAGGGGGTCTGAGCAGTACTTC
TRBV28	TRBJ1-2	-	CASRKQYGYTF	TGTGCCAGCAGAAAACAGTATGGCTACACCTTC
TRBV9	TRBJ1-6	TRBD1	CASSPRQGRNSPLHF	TGTGCCAGCAGCCCCAGACAGGGAAGGAATTCACCCCTCCACTTT
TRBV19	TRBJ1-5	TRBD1	CASSMGDRVHQPQHF	TGTGCCAGTAGTATGGGAGACAGGGTCCATCAGCCCCAGCATTTT
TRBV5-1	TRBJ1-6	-	CASSLAENSPLHF	TGCGCCAGCAGCTTGGCCGAAAATTCACCCCTCCACTTT
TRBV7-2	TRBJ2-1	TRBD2	CASSSLLLAGGYNEQFF	TGTGCCAGCAGCTCCCTCCTTTTAGCGGGGGGTTACAATGAGCAGTTCTTC
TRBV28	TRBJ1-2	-	CASSPTGHYGYTF	TGTGCCAGCAGCCCCACAGGGCACTATGGCTACACCTTC
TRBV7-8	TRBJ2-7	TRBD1	CASRDTGGSYEQYF	TGTGCCAGCAGGGATACAGGGGGCAGCTACGAGCAGTACTTC
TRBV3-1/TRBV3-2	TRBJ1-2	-	CASSLTTGSGGYTF	TGTGCCAGCAGCCTCACAACAGGGAGTGGAGGCTACACCTTC
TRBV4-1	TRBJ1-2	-	CASSHPPQGNYGYTF	TGCGCCAGCAGCCACCCCCCGCAGGGCAACTACGGCTACACCTTC
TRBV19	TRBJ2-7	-	CASSKAGASYEQYF	TGTGCCAGTAGTAAGGCAGGGGCTTCCTACGAGCAGTACTTC
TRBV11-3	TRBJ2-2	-	CASSYSGGVPGELFF	TGTGCCAGCAGTTATTCAGGGGGGGTCCCCGGGGAGCTGTTTTTT
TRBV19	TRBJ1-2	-	CATWGGDAANYGYTF	TGTGCCACCTGGGGCGGGGACGCCGCTAACTATGGCTACACCTTC
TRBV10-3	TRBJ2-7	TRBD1	CASRGQSSYEQYF	TGTGCCTCTCGGGGACAGAGCTCCTACGAGCAGTACTTC
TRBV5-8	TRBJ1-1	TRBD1	CASSHRDSLEAFF	TGTGCCAGCAGCCACCGGGACAGCCTTGAAGCTTTCTTT
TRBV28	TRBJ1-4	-	CASSLLQNTVEKLFF	TGTGCCAGCAGTTTACTCCAGAATACCGTTGAAAAACTGTTTTTT
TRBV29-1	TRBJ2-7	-	CSAWDPYEQYF	TGCAGCGCCTGGGACCCCTACGAGCAGTACTTC
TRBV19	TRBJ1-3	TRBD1	CASSIPRTGGTGNTIYF	TGTGCCAGTAGTATCCCTCGGACAGGGGGTACTGGAAACACCATATATTTT
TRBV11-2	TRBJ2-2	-	CASSLLTAAGGELFF	TGTGCCAGCAGCTTATTAACAGCGGCGGGCGGGGAGCTGTTTTTT
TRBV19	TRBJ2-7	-	CASSIVRDSLYEQYF	TGTGCCAGTAGTATAGTAAGGGATTCTCTCTACGAGCAGTACTTC
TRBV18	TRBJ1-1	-	CASSPQAGNTEAFF	TGTGCCAGCTCACCCCAGGCAGGGAACACTGAAGCTTTCTTT
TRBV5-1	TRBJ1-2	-	CASSFEMGRSYGYTF	TGCGCCAGCAGCTTTGAAATGGGACGGAGCTATGGCTACACCTTC
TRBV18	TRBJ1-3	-	CASSPLQASGNTIYF	TGTGCCAGCTCACCTCTGCAGGCCTCTGGAAACACCATATATTTT